Here is one T cell receptor (beta chain) with its context. The source of the sample is a study of cytotoxic CD8 clonotypes in ibrutinib-treated CLL. Generated by immunoSEQ multiplex PCR, the TCRdb table keeps only in-frame clones and is missing some. The data show approximately 280,000 clones, around 69% seen once. CDR3 size: 15 residues. The ends lost 3 bases at V and 3 bases at J; junction bases unmatched: 8. Per the germline V gene, CDR1 is SGHRS and CDR2 is YFSETQ. The chain employs TRBV5-1 and TRBJ2-5, with 7 bases aligning to TRBD1. The receptor was isolated from a human donor with chronic lymphocytic leukemia. This specimen consisted of PBMCs, obtained at disease progression, from a patient treated with ibrutinib. The DNA of the CDR3 is TGCGCCAGCAGCTACACCGTCGGACAGGAAGAGACCCAGTACTTC. It specifies CASSYTVGQEETQYF.